Presented here are 12 T cell receptor beta chains from one specimen sequenced in a study of neurological immune-mediated disorders. TCRdb itself ran the 5' RACE reads through MiXCR, one entry per CDR3 protein. The sample yields 81,000 or so distinct CDR3 sequences, less than 5.5% seen once. Sequencing was performed on PBMCs. The receptor source for this set is a woman in her 30s with multiple sclerosis.

This clonotype has just a few counts. The rearrangement links TRBV7-2 to TRBJ2-1; tentative D call: TRBD2 (7 bases). The CDR3 extends over 14 amino acids. V gave up 6 bases and J gave up 2 bases, with 11 bases separating them. CDR1 is SGHTA and CDR2 is FQGNSA in the germline V gene. As DNA, the CDR3 is TGTGCCAGCAGGGGGAGGGGGGCCTACAATGAGCAGTTCTTC. Its protein is CASRGRGAYNEQFF.

CDR3 sequence reads: CSAVRDSESNQPQHF. CDR3 DNA: TGCAGTGCTGTCCGGGACAGCGAAAGCAATCAGCCCCAGCATTTT. This chain links TRBV20-1 with TRBJ1-5, with TRBD1 identical over 7 bases. CDR3 length: 15 residues. The germline V gene has CDR1 DFQATT and CDR2 SNEGSKA (reference sequence). Losses at the gene ends were 5 bases for V and 1 base for J; bases not matched to a gene: 8.

At least ten counts were recorded for this clonotype. The chain recombines TRBV2 with TRBJ2-5; no clear D gene. Germline CDR1 reads SNHLY; CDR2 reads FYNNEI. There are 11 residues in the CDR3. The V gene lost 10 bases and the J gene lost 7 bases, with 13 bases spanning the gap. CDR3 sequence (DNA): TGTGCCATCACGACTGCCTGGACCCAGTACTTC. Translating gives CAITTAWTQYF.

The chain carries TRBV5-1 and TRBJ2-1; 7 bases match TRBD2. The CDR3 is 14 residues long. V dropped 4 bases and J dropped 5; count of bases not matched to a gene: 6. CDR1 SGHRS and CDR2 YFSETQ come from the germline V gene. CDR3 nucleotides: TGCGCCAGCAGCAGCCGGCTAGCGGACAATGAGCAGTTCTTC. It translates to CASSSRLADNEQFF.

This clonotype has ten or more counts. This rearrangement joins TRBV20-1 to TRBJ2-7, with TRBD1 as a possible D gene (5 bases). Looked up from germline, CDR1 is DFQATT and CDR2 is SNEGSKA (reference sequence). The V and J ends lost 6 bases and 4 bases respectively, with 16 bases between them. The CDR3 runs 13 residues. CDR3 sequence reads: CSAEIRDSYEQYF. The DNA for the CDR3 is TGCAGTGCGGAAATCAGGGATTCTTACGAGCAGTACTTC.

This clonotype came up many times. The rearrangement joins TRBV20-1 to TRBJ2-2; 9 bases align to TRBD1. CDR3 length equals 14 residues. Trimming at V came to 0 bases and at J to 5 bases, leaving 1 base not matched to a gene. Germline CDR1 is DFQATT and CDR2 is SNEGSKA (reference sequence). CDR3 region: CSARDGTGTGELFF. Written as DNA, the CDR3 is TGCAGTGCTAGAGACGGGACAGGGACCGGGGAGCTGTTTTTT.

Many counts were recorded for this clonotype. The J gene is TRBJ2-3, the V gene TRBV5-5, with a weak D call TRBD1 (5 bases). CDR1 is SGHKS, CDR2 YYEKEE, per germline (reference sequence). Trimming removed 6 bases from V and 6 bases from J, with 11 bases in between. The CDR3 is 12 amino acids. CDR3 sequence (DNA): TGTGCCAGCATCCAGGGTACGGATACGCAGTATTTT. It encodes CASIQGTDTQYF.

This clonotype has ten or more counts. CDR3: CASSYAGGLSGNTQYF. The DNA for the CDR3 is TGTGCCAGCAGCTACGCGGGGGGGTTAAGCGGAAATACGCAGTATTTT. The chain links TRBV5-6 to TRBJ2-3; 9 bases match TRBD2. The V gene's germline CDR1 is SGHDT and CDR2 YYEEEE. This CDR3 is 16 amino acids long. Trimming took 3 bases from V and 7 from J; bases not matched to a gene: 12. The full variable domain, in which reference TRBV5-6 and TRBJ2-3 provide the parts outside the CDR3, is DAGVTQSPTHLIKTRGQQVTLRCSPKSGHDTVSWYQQALGQGPQFIFQYYEEEERQRGNFPDRFSGHQFPNYSSELNVNALLLGDSALYLCASSYAGGLSGNTQYFGPGTRLTVL.

This clonotype came up many times. The chain has TRBV5-1 and TRBJ1-6; TRBD1 aligns across 11 bases. Trimming at V came to 4 bases and at J to 7 bases, leaving 4 bases not matched to a gene. The CDR3 consists of 15 residues. From germline, CDR1 is SGHRS and CDR2 YFSETQ. CDR3 in amino acids: CASSPWTGGNSPLHF. CDR3 in DNA: TGCGCCAGCAGCCCCTGGACAGGGGGCAATTCACCCCTCCACTTT. Looking up the rest from reference TRBV5-1 and TRBJ1-6 gives the full variable domain: KAGVTQTPRYLIKTRGQQVTLSCSPISGHRSVSWYQQTPGQGLQFLFEYFSETQRNKGNFPGRFSGRQFSNSRSEMNVSTLELGDSALYLCASSPWTGGNSPLHFGNGTRLTVT.

The V gene is TRBV28, the J gene TRBJ2-1, with D possibly TRBD2 on 6 matching bases. V was trimmed by 3 bases and J by 9 bases, leaving 24 bases between them. The CDR3 contains 17 residues. Germline V gene lookup returns CDR1 MDHEN and CDR2 SYDVKM. The CDR3 is CASSFPPRGGIGSEQFF. DNA for the CDR3: TGTGCCAGCAGTTTCCCCCCTAGAGGCGGGATTGGGAGTGAGCAGTTCTTC.

This clonotype has ten or more counts. V usage is TRBV18 and J usage is TRBJ1-2, with no clear D. This CDR3 is built from 13 residues. The V gene's germline CDR1 is KGHSH and CDR2 LQKENI. The V end was cut by 4 bases, the J end by 6 bases, with 12 bases between. The CDR3 bases are TGTGCCAGCTCACTTTTCGCGAAGGATGGCTACACCTTC. This gives the protein CASSLFAKDGYTF.

This clonotype has a count of ten or more. CDR3 DNA sequence: TGTGCCAGCAGCTGGGACATCGGAGACAATGAGCAGTTCTTC. Protein sequence: CASSWDIGDNEQFF. The chain joins TRBV5-6 to TRBJ2-1, with TRBD1 as a possible D gene (6 bases). The CDR3 is made up of 14 amino acids. Deletions cut 3 bases from V and 5 bases from J, with 12 bases between. Germline assignment: CDR1 SGHDT and CDR2 YYEEEE. Full variable domain (remainder filled in from reference TRBV5-6 and TRBJ2-1): DAGVTQSPTHLIKTRGQQVTLRCSPKSGHDTVSWYQQALGQGPQFIFQYYEEEERQRGNFPDRFSGHQFPNYSSELNVNALLLGDSALYLCASSWDIGDNEQFFGPGTRLTVL.